The 9 T cell receptor beta chains listed next were all sequenced from one sample in a study of cytomegalovirus exposure and HLA in healthy donors. Sequenced by immunoSEQ multiplex PCR; TCRdb stores in-frame clones only, minus some. This sample has over 200,000 clones; 85% to 90% occur once, and the top ten carry over 2.5%. The sequenced sample was PBMCs. The receptors derive from a woman between 18 and 30 years old in good health and CMV-seronegative.

V and J are TRBV30 and TRBJ2-3, with D tentatively TRBD2 (7 bases). CDR1 and CDR2 from the germline V gene are GTSNPN and SVGIG (reference sequence). Deletions cut 7 bases from V and 3 bases from J, with 20 bases between. The CDR3 runs to 15 residues. CDR3 loop: CALWGREIRTDTQYF. The CDR3 nucleotides read TGTGCCTTGTGGGGGCGGGAGATCAGAACAGATACGCAGTATTTT.

This clone was observed a handful of times. The chain employs TRBV6-5 and TRBJ2-1; 13 bases match TRBD2. V was clipped by 0 bases and J by 8 bases; unmatched bases: 4. CDR3 length: 16 residues. Germline V gene sequence: CDR1 MNHEY, CDR2 SVGAGI. As DNA, the CDR3 is TGTGCCAGCAGTTACTCGAGGACTAGCGGGAGCTATGAGCAGTTCTTC. Protein product: CASSYSRTSGSYEQFF.

The chain recombines TRBV6-5 with TRBJ2-7; D is perhaps TRBD1 (5 bases). V was cut by 0 bases and J by 6 bases, with 9 bases left in between. Germline V gene data show CDR1 as MNHEY and CDR2 as SVGAGI. The CDR3 sequence is 13 residues long. CDR3 nucleotide sequence: TGTGCCAGCAGTTACTCGACAGTAGGCGAGCAGTACTTC. This gives the protein CASSYSTVGEQYF.

The CDR3 protein is CASSRGLRTEAFF. Written as DNA, the CDR3 is TGTGCCAGCAGCCGAGGTTTGCGGACTGAAGCTTTCTTT. The chain uses TRBV6-5 and TRBJ1-1; D remains unclear. Germline V gene lookup returns CDR1 MNHEY and CDR2 SVGAGI. The CDR3 runs 13 residues. V was pared by 6 bases and J by 5 bases, with 13 bases between.

V usage is TRBV19 and J usage is TRBJ1-2; tentatively, D is TRBD1 (6 bases). The V gene's germline CDR1 is LNHDA and CDR2 SQIVND (reference sequence). This CDR3 comprises 12 residues. V lost 5 bases to trimming and J lost 8 bases, with 12 bases between them. In DNA, the CDR3 is TGTGCCAGTAGTTTAACAGGGAGAGGCTACACCTTC. Its translation is CASSLTGRGYTF.

V and J are TRBV6-1 and TRBJ2-1; the match to TRBD2 covers 12 bases. Losses at the gene ends were 2 bases for V and 3 bases for J; bases not matched to a gene: 5. This CDR3 has 17 residues. Germline loops: CDR1 MNHNS, CDR2 SASEGT. CDR3 coding DNA: TGTGCCAGCAGTGAACGGGGACTAGCGGGCATCTACAATGAGCAGTTCTTC. Translated: CASSERGLAGIYNEQFF.

This clone is a singleton in its sample. This sequence joins TRBV7-8 and TRBJ2-1, with a tentative D call TRBD2 (7 bases). Germline V CDR1 and CDR2: SGHVS, FQNEAQ. Trimming left V 0 bases short and J 8 bases short, with 11 bases between. CDR3 length: 14 amino acids. CDR3 region: CASSLAGGGYEQFF. CDR3 nucleotides: TGTGCCAGCAGCTTAGCGGGAGGGGGGTATGAGCAGTTCTTC.

The V call is TRBV5-1, the J call TRBJ1-6; 12 positions agree with TRBD1. J lost 10 bases, V lost 6 bases, and 8 bases had no gene match. Germline V gene data show CDR1 as SGHRS and CDR2 as YFSETQ. The CDR3 sequence is 15 residues long. CDR3 nucleotides: TGCGCCAGCACCTCTGGGACAGGGGGCCAATCACCCCTCCACTTT. This encodes CASTSGTGGQSPLHF.

V gene TRBV9 combines with J gene TRBJ2-7; no reliable D call. Trimming cost V 1 base and J 2 bases, with 13 bases left between them. Germline CDR1 and CDR2: SGDLS and YYNGEE. The CDR3 has 15 amino acids. In DNA form, the CDR3 reads TGTGCCAGCAGCGTATCCCCAGGCCGCCCCTACGAGCAGTACTTC. It encodes CASSVSPGRPYEQYF.